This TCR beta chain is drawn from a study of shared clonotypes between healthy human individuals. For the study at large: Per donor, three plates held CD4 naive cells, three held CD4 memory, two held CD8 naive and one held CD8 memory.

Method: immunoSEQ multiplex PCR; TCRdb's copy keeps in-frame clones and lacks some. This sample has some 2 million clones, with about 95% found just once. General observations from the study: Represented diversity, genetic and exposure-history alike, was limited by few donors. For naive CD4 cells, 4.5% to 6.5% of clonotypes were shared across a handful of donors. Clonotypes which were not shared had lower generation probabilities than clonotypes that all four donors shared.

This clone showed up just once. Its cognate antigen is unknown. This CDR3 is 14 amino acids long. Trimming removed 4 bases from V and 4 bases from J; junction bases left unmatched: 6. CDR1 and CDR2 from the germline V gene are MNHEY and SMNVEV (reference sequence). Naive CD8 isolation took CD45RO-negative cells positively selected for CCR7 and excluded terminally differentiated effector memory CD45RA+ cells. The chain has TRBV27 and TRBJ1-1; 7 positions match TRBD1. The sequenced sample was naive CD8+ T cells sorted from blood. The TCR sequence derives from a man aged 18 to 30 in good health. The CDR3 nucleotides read TGTGCCAGCAGTTCGACAGGGCTGAGCACTGAAGCTTTCTTT. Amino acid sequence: CASSSTGLSTEAFF.